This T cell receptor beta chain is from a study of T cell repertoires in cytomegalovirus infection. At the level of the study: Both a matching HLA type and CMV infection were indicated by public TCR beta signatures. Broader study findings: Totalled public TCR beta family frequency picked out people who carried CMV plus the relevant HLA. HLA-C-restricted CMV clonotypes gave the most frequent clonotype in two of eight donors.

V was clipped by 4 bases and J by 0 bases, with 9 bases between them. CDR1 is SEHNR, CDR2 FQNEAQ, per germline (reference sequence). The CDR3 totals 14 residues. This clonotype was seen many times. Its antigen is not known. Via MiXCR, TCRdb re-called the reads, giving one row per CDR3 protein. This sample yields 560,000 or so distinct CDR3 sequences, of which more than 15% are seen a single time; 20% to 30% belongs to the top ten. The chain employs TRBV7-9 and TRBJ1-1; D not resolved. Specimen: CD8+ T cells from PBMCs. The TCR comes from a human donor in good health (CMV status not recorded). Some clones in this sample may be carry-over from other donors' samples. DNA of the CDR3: TGTGCCAGCAGCTCTCGGCGGTTGAACACTGAAGCTTTCTTT. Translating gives CASSSRRLNTEAFF.